Presented here are 18 T cell receptor beta chains from one specimen sequenced in a study of CD8 T cells in Susac syndrome (dated by TCRdb to the late 2010s). To prepare the library, the immunoSEQ multiplex PCR assay was applied. RNA was extracted using the RNeasy kit, and roughly 0.45 to 1 ug of the RNA was reverse transcribed with random hexamers. The public reads were reanalyzed by TCRdb: fastp trimming at Q25, MiXCR alignment, in-frame beta chains only. Duplicate CDR3 protein sequences are folded into a single record with the most common DNA and genes. Across this sample there are 120,000 or so distinct CDR3 sequences, with just under 95% seen only once. Of the sample, 0.21% falls within the top ten clones. The sequenced sample consisted of CD8+ T cells from PBMCs. The receptors were gathered from a human donor with Susac syndrome.

The chain uses TRBV21-1 and TRBJ1-5; the table's D call TRBD1 went unverified against the DNA. TRBV21-1 corresponds to a pseudogene. The CDR3 is made up of 14 amino acids. CDR3 loop: CASSKTPGSQPQHF. CDR3 coding DNA: TGTGCCAGCAGCAAAACCCCGGGGTCTCAGCCCCAGCATTTT.

The V call is TRBV27, the J call TRBJ2-7; D is uncertain. Trimming cost V 0 bases and J 2 bases, with 5 bases left between them. CDR1 is MNHEY, CDR2 SMNVEV, per germline (reference sequence). The CDR3 loop spans 13 amino acids. The CDR3 DNA reads TGTGCCAGCAGTTTATCCTCCACCTACGAGCAGTACTTC. Protein product: CASSLSSTYEQYF.

The V and J genes are TRBV24-1 and TRBJ2-3, with D perhaps assigned TRBD1 or TRBD2 (5 bases each). CDR3 length: 16 amino acids. The germline V gene encodes CDR1 KGHDR and CDR2 SFDVKD. The V end lost 1 base, the J end lost 4 bases, and 14 bases lay between the germline ends. The CDR3 DNA follows: TGTGCCACCAGTGATTTAGGGCAGGGAGTGTCAGATACGCAGTATTTT. It translates to CATSDLGQGVSDTQYF.

The chain uses TRBV21-1 and TRBJ2-1; the table's TRBD2 call for D was not verified on the DNA. TRBV21-1 is classified as a pseudogene. The CDR3 extends over 16 amino acids. The CDR3 DNA follows: TGTGCCAGCAGCAAAGTGATTAACCCTCCCCGAGGTGAGCAGTTCTTC. The encoded protein is CASSKVINPPRGEQFF.

V is TRBV20-1 and J is TRBJ2-1; 10 bases match TRBD2. This CDR3 contains 16 residues. Trimming cost V 3 bases and J 3 bases; bases outside gene matches: 8. Germline V CDR1 and CDR2: DFQATT, SNEGSKA (reference sequence). The CDR3 here is CSASKWLAGDYNEQFF. Written as DNA, the CDR3 is TGCAGTGCTAGTAAGTGGCTAGCGGGAGACTACAATGAGCAGTTCTTC.

This chain connects TRBV27 to TRBJ1-5, with 9 bases that match TRBD1. Germline lookup yields CDR1 MNHEY and CDR2 SMNVEV (reference sequence). The CDR3 sequence is 14 residues long. V dropped 6 bases and J dropped 7; count of bases not matched to a gene: 7. The chain's CDR3 is CASREQGARQPQHF. CDR3 in DNA: TGTGCCAGCAGAGAACAGGGGGCGAGACAGCCCCAGCATTTT.

Remarks on this clonotype: Here the CDR3 omits its conserved ending phenylalanine or tryptophan, so a read error is the likely source. The rearrangement joins TRBV5-4 to TRBJ1-1, with TRBD1 as a possible D gene (6 bases). The CDR3 extends over 15 amino acids. V lost 3 bases, J lost 7 bases, and 19 bases lay in between. Germline CDR1 SGHNT, CDR2 YYREEE (reference sequence). The CDR3 is CASSSATGTGGEAFS. CDR3 coding DNA: TGTGCCAGCAGCTCGGCGACAGGAACCGGTGGTGAAGCTTTCTCT.

The CDR3 coding sequence is TGTGCCAGCAGCCCCTACGGACGGTATAATGAAAAACTGTTTTTT. The encoded protein is CASSPYGRYNEKLFF. This chain uses TRBV12-3 or TRBV12-4 with TRBJ1-4; D call uncertain. V lost 6 bases, J lost 4 bases, and 15 bases lay in between. The CDR3 covers 15 residues.

The chain uses TRBV5-6 and TRBJ1-2; no clear D gene. Germline assignment: CDR1 SGHDT and CDR2 YYEEEE. The CDR3 runs to 16 residues. Trimming pared 0 bases from V and 4 bases from J, leaving 16 bases between. The CDR3 here is CASSLDLDLRFYGYTF. The CDR3 nucleotides read TGTGCCAGCAGCTTGGATCTGGACCTCCGTTTCTATGGCTACACCTTC.

V and J are TRBV6-2 or TRBV6-3 and TRBJ2-7; 8 bases are shared with TRBD2. The CDR3 totals 14 residues. V trimming: 3 bases; J trimming: 5 bases; junction bases outside the gene matches: 6. Germline CDR1 is MNHEY and CDR2 is SVGEGT. CDR3 in DNA: TGTGCCAGCAGTTATGGGACTAGTACCGACGAGCAGTACTTC. Translated: CASSYGTSTDEQYF.

The chain recombines TRBV7-8 with TRBJ2-1; D is ambiguous. Germline V gives CDR1 SGHVS, CDR2 FQNEAQ. CDR3 length: 17 residues. Trimming stripped 0 bases from V and 6 bases from J, with 18 bases between. CDR3 sequence (DNA): TGTGCCAGCAGCTTAGCGGTACTGGGTCCGTTAGGCAATGAGCAGTTCTTC. Translation: CASSLAVLGPLGNEQFF.

This clonotype was counted a single time. The chain has TRBV30 and TRBJ1-1; 7 bases are shared with TRBD1. CDR3 length: 13 amino acids. Germline CDR1 reads GTSNPN; CDR2 reads SVGIG (reference sequence). J lost 3 bases, V lost 3 bases, and 4 bases had no gene match. The CDR3 sequence: CAWRGTADTEAFF. The CDR3 DNA reads as TGTGCCTGGAGGGGGACAGCGGACACTGAAGCTTTCTTT.

Only a few counts were recorded for this clonotype. The chain uses TRBV12-3 or TRBV12-4 and TRBJ2-1, with a possible D match to TRBD1 (6 bases). Deletions cut 4 bases from V and 5 bases from J, with 15 bases between. This CDR3 is 15 amino acids long. In DNA, the CDR3 is TGTGCCAGCAGTTCACAGGGAGAGAACCACAATGAGCAGTTCTTC. Translating it yields CASSSQGENHNEQFF.

The V and J genes are TRBV12-3 or TRBV12-4 and TRBJ2-3; D may be TRBD2 (6 bases). The germline V and J ends were trimmed by 8 bases and 0 bases, with 12 bases remaining between them. This CDR3 has 14 amino acids. The DNA for the CDR3 is TGTGCCAGCTCCTGGGGGACTAGCACAGATACGCAGTATTTT. Translated: CASSWGTSTDTQYF.

The CDR3 bases are TGTGCCAGCGGAATCGGGGCAGCACTCTATGGCTACACCTTC. Its protein is CASGIGAALYGYTF. This chain connects TRBV9 to TRBJ1-2, with a weak D call TRBD1 (5 bases). Looked up from germline, CDR1 is SGDLS and CDR2 is YYNGEE. Between the trimmed V and J ends, which lost 7 bases and 4 bases, there was a span of 17 bases. The CDR3 totals 14 residues.

CDR3 sequence: CASNQQGVNEKLFF. CDR3 sequence (DNA): TGTGCCAGCAACCAACAGGGGGTTAATGAAAAACTGTTTTTT. The V and J genes are TRBV6-6 and TRBJ1-4, with 8 bases aligning to TRBD1. CDR1 and CDR2 from the germline V gene are MNHNY and SVGAGI (reference sequence). The CDR3 has 14 amino acids. With V trimmed by 7 bases and J by 4 bases, 5 bases remained unmatched.

J is TRBJ2-7 and V is TRBV7-9; 9 bases align to TRBD2. Germline CDR1 is SEHNR and CDR2 is FQNEAQ (reference sequence). V gave up 4 bases and J gave up 0 bases; unmatched junction bases: 7. The CDR3 runs to 16 residues. The CDR3 loop is CASSSPGTSFSYEQYF. The DNA of the CDR3 is TGTGCCAGCAGCTCCCCCGGGACTAGCTTCTCCTACGAGCAGTACTTC.

The chain is built from TRBV29-1 and TRBJ2-7, with D perhaps matching TRBD1 (6 bases). The germline gives CDR1 SQVTM, CDR2 ANQGSEA. The V end was cut by 4 bases, the J end by 2 bases, with 12 bases between. The CDR3 covers 13 residues. CDR3 in DNA: TGCAGCGTTGGAGTTGGGGGCCCCTACGAGCAGTACTTC. This codes for CSVGVGGPYEQYF.